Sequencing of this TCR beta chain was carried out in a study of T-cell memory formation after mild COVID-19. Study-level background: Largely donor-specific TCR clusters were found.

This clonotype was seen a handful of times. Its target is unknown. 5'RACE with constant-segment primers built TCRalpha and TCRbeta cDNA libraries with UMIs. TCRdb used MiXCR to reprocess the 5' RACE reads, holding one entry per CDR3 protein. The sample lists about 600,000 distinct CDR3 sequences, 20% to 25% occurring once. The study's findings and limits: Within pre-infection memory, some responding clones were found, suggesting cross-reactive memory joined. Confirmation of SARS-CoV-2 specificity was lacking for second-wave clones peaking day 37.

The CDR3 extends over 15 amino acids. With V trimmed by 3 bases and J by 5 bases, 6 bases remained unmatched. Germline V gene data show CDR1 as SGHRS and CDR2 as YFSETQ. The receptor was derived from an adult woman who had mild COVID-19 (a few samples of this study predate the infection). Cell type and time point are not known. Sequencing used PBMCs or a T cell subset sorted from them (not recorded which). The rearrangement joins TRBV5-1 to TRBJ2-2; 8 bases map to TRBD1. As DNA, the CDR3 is TGCGCCAGCAGCTCTAGGACAGGGCGGACCGGGGAGCTGTTTTTT. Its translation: CASSSRTGRTGELFF.